The T cell receptor beta chain described here comes from a study of response to subunit inactivated influenza vaccine. The study's findings and limits: Authors suggested few new T cells are recruited by each seasonal influenza vaccination.

A remark on this clonotype: Antigen: not known.

Trimming took 7 bases from V and 3 from J; bases not matched to a gene: 11. The CDR3 runs 17 residues. TCRdb re-called the RT-PCR reads with MiXCR, one entry per CDR3 protein. The sample contains approximately 480,000 distinct CDR3 sequences, around 9.9% of which appear only once. This TCR was recovered from a man aged 45 to 65 who received an inactivated influenza vaccine. Sequenced here: PBMCs from blood, sampled roughly 6 weeks after vaccination. The chain links TRBV12-3 or TRBV12-4 to TRBJ2-1; 11 bases fit TRBD1. In DNA, the CDR3 is TGTGCCAGCACCAACATCCGGGACAGGGGGTTCTACAATGAGCAGTTCTTC. Amino acids: CASTNIRDRGFYNEQFF.